This T cell receptor (beta chain) was obtained from a study of cytomegalovirus exposure and HLA in healthy donors. Losses at the gene ends were 5 bases for V and 8 bases for J; bases not matched to a gene: 8. In germline, CDR1 is LGHNA, CDR2 YSLEER. The CDR3 consists of 13 residues. Regarding the study as a whole: There were reportedly fewer N-insertions in an Asian-associated ancestry cluster than the roughly 670-donor mean, in a later analysis.

Remarks on this clone: Its matching antigen is unknown.

13 Jbeta primers and 60 Vbeta primers were used for the PCR. Sequencing used immunoSEQ multiplex PCR; TCRdb keeps in-frame clones, though not all of them. This sample has 190,000 or so clones, with 75% to 90% found just once. Input material: PBMCs. V and J are TRBV4-3 and TRBJ1-2; 7 bases line up with TRBD1. The TCR was taken from a man aged 50 or older in good health and CMV-seronegative. DNA for the CDR3: TGCGCCAGCAGCTCTGAAAGGGGGCCGGGCTACACCTTC. Residues: CASSSERGPGYTF.